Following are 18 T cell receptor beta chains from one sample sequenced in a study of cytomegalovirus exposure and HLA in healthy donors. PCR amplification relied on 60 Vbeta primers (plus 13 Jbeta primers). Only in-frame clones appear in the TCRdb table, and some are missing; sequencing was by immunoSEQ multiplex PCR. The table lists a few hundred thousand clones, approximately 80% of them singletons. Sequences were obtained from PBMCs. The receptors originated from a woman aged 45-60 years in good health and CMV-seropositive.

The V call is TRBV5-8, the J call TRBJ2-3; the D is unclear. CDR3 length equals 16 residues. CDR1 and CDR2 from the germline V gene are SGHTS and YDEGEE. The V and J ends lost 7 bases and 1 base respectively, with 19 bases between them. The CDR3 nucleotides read TGTGCCAGCCAAACTCGTCAAACGTTTCGCACAGATACGCAGTATTTT. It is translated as CASQTRQTFRTDTQYF.

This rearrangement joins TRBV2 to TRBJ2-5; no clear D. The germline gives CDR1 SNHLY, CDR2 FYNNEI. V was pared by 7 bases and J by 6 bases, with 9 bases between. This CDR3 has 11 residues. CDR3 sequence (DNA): TGTGCCAGCATGGCGGAACAGACCCAGTACTTC. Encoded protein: CASMAEQTQYF.

The CDR3 coding sequence is TGCGCCAGCAGCCAAGTATCAGGACAGGGGACAGGGACCCAGTACTTC. The encoded protein is CASSQVSGQGTGTQYF. The chain links TRBV4-3 to TRBJ2-5; TRBD1 agrees at 9 bases. CDR1 and CDR2 from the germline V gene are LGHNA and YSLEER. Losses at the gene ends were 1 base for V and 7 bases for J; bases not matched to a gene: 10. The CDR3 extends over 16 amino acids.

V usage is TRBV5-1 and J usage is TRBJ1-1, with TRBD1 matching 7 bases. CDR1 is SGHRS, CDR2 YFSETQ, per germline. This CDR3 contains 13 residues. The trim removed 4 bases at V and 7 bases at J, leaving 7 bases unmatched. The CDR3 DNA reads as TGCGCCAGCAGCCCCGGGACAGAGAGTGAAGCTTTCTTT. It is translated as CASSPGTESEAFF. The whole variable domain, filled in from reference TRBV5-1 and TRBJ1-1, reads KAGVTQTPRYLIKTRGQQVTLSCSPISGHRSVSWYQQTPGQGLQFLFEYFSETQRNKGNFPGRFSGRQFSNSRSEMNVSTLELGDSALYLCASSPGTESEAFFGQGTRLTVV.

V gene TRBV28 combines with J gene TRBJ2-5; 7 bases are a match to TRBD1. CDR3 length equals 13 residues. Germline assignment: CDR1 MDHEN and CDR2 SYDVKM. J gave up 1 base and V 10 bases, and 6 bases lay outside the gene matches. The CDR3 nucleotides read TGTGCCACCAAGGGGGCTTTCCAAGAGACCCAGTACTTC. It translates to CATKGAFQETQYF.

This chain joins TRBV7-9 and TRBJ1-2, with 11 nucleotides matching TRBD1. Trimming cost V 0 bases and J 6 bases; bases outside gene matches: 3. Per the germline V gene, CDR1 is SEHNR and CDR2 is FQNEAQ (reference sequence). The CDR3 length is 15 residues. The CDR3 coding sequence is TGTGCCAGCAGCTTAGCGCCGGGACAGGGGGATGGCTACACCTTC. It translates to CASSLAPGQGDGYTF.

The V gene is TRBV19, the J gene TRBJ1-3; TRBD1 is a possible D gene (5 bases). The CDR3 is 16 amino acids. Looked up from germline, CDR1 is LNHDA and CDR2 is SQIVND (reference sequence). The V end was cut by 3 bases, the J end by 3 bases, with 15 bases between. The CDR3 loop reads CASSIQTGESGNTIYF. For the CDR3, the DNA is TGTGCCAGTAGTATCCAAACAGGAGAAAGTGGAAACACCATATATTTT.

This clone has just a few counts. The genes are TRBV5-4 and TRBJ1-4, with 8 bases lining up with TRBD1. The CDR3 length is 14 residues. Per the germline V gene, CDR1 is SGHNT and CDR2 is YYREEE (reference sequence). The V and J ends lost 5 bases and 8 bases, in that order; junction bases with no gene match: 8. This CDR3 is CASRLDRAAEKLFF. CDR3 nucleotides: TGTGCCAGCAGGCTGGACAGGGCGGCGGAAAAACTGTTTTTT. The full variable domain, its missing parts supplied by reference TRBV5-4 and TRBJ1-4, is ETGVTQSPTHLIKTRGQQVTLRCSSQSGHNTVSWYQQALGQGPQFIFQYYREEENGRGNFPPRFSGLQFPNYSSELNVNALELDDSALYLCASRLDRAAEKLFFGSGTQLSVL.

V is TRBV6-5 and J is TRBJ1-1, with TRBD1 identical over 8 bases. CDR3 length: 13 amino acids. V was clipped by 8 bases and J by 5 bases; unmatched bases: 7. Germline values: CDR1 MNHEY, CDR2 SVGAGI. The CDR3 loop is CASYRQGKTEAFF. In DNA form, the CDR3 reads TGTGCCAGCTACCGACAGGGGAAGACTGAAGCTTTCTTT.

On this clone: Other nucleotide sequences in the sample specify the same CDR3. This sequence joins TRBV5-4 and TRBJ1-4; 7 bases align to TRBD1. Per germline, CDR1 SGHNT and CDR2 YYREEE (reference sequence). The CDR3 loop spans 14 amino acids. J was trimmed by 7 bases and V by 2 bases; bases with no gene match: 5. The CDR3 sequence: CASSFGPGGEKLFF. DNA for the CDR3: TGTGCCAGCAGCTTCGGTCCAGGGGGTGAAAAACTGTTTTTT.

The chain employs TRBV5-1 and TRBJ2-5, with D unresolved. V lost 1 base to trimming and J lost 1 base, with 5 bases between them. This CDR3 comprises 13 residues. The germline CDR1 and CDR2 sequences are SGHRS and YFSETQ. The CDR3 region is CASSLSVQETQYF. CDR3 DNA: TGCGCCAGCAGCTTGTCGGTCCAAGAGACCCAGTACTTC.

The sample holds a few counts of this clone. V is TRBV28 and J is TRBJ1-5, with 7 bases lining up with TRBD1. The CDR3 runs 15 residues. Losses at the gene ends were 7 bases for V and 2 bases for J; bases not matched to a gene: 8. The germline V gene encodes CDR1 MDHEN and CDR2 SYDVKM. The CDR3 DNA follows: TGTGCCAGCACTCTGGGGACAGTGGGCAATCAGCCCCAGCATTTT. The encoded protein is CASTLGTVGNQPQHF.

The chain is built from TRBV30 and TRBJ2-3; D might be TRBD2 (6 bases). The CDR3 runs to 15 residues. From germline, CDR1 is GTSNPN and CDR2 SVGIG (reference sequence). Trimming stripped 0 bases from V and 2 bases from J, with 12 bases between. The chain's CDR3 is CAWSVGSGHTDTQYF. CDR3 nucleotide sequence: TGTGCCTGGAGTGTAGGTAGCGGTCACACAGATACGCAGTATTTT.

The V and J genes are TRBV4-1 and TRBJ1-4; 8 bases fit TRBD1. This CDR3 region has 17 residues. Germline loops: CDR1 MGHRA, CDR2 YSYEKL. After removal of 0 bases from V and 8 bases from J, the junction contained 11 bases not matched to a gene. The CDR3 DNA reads TGCGCCAGCAGCCAAGAAGTATTGGTACAGGGGGAAGAAAAACTGTTTTTT. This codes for CASSQEVLVQGEEKLFF.

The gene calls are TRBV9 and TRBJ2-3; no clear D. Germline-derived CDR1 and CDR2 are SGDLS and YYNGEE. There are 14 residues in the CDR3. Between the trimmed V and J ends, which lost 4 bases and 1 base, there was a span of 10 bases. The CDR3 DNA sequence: TGTGCCAGCAGCCCTGTTCGAGGCACAGATACGCAGTATTTT. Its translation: CASSPVRGTDTQYF.

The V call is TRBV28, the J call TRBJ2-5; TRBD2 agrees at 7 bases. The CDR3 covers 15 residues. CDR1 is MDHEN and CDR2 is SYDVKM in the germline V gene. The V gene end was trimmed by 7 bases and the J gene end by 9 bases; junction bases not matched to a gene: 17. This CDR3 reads CASTPGLSVLGAQYF. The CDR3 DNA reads TGTGCCAGCACCCCGGGACTATCCGTACTAGGGGCCCAGTACTTC. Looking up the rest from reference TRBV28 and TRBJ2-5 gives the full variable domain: DVKVTQSSRYLVKRTGEKVFLECVQDMDHENMFWYRQDPGLGLRLIYFSYDVKMKEKGDIPEGYSVSREKKERFSLILESASTNQTSMYLCASTPGLSVLGAQYFGPGTRLLVL.

CDR3 sequence (DNA): TGTGCCAGCAGCCTGCAGGGGGCTCGCTACAATGAGCAGTTCTTC. Amino acids: CASSLQGARYNEQFF. The chain is built from TRBV7-8 and TRBJ2-1; 8 nucleotides line up with TRBD1. The CDR3 totals 15 residues. Looked up from germline, CDR1 is SGHVS and CDR2 is FQNEAQ. The J segment lost 3 bases and the V segment lost 5 bases, leaving 6 bases of the junction unmatched.

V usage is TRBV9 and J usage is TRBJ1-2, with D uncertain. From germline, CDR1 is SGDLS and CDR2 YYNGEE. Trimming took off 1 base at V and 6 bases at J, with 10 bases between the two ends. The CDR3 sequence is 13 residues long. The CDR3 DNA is TGTGCCAGCAGCGTACCCGGGGAACATGGCTACACCTTC. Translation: CASSVPGEHGYTF.